Sequencing of this TCR beta chain was carried out in a study of shared clonotypes between healthy human individuals. Study-level information: Participating donors consisted of two women and a few men aged 18 to 49. Study-wide findings and caveats: Clonotypes which were not shared had lower generation probabilities than clonotypes that all four donors shared. In general, naive subsets displayed greater estimated richness than memory subsets did.

The germline V gene encodes CDR1 MGHRA and CDR2 YSYEKL. The CDR3 has 15 residues. Trimming removed 4 bases at V and 0 bases at J, with 10 bases between. Profiling relied on immunoSEQ multiplex PCR, and the TCRdb table lists in-frame clones only, not all of them. Here the sample spans about 2 million clones, approximately 95% being singletons. Concerning this clone: Its specificity is not known.

Naive CD8 populations comprised CD45RO-negative cells positively selected for CCR7, excluding terminally differentiated effector memory CD45RA+ cells. The receptor comes from a man aged 18 to 29 in good health. The genes are TRBV4-1 and TRBJ1-3; D ambiguous. Sequencing was carried out using naive CD8+ T cells sorted from blood. As DNA, the CDR3 is TGCGCCAGCAGCCTCTACTGGAGCTCTGGAAACACCATATATTTT. Translating gives CASSLYWSSGNTIYF.